This entry describes one T cell receptor beta chain. These data come from a study of Graves' ophthalmopathy and Graves' hyperthyroidism. Researchers took RNA transcripts and amplified TCR beta CDR3 regions from them. Investigators did first-round RT-PCR with HTBI primers, then second-round multiplex PCR. MiXCR, applied by TCRdb to the multiplex PCR reads, yields one record per CDR3 protein. The sample contains about 240,000 distinct CDR3 sequences, 40% to 50% of which appear only once. The sample comprised peripheral blood. The sequence was collected from an adult man with Graves' ophthalmopathy.

CDR3 nucleotide sequence: TGCAGCGTTTTCCAGGGGAGGGGGGGCTACACCTTC. Translated, it gives CSVFQGRGGYTF. This chain connects TRBV29-1 to TRBJ1-2, with D possibly TRBD1 on 6 matching bases. The ends were cut back, 5 bases at V and 8 bases at J, with 15 bases in the middle. CDR3 length equals 12 residues. Germline V CDR1 and CDR2: SQVTM, ANQGSEA.